These T cell receptor beta chains were read from a single sample in a study of T cells in Graves' hyperthyroidism and ophthalmopathy. TCRdb independently ran MiXCR on the multiplex PCR reads; one entry per CDR3 protein. Here the sample spans hundreds of thousands of distinct CDR3 sequences, approximately 15% being singletons. The sequencing input was blood. These receptors all come from a woman aged 18-29 years with Graves' hyperthyroidism. Both conserved end residues are part of each CDR3. Fields, in order: J gene, clone size, D gene, V gene, CDR3 DNA, CDR3 protein. D genes are given only for firm matches. Size is omitted from some rows. Given values are once, few, many or a class for expanded clones.

j_call: TRBJ2-3
clone_size: many
d_call: TRBD2
v_call: TRBV7-9
cdr3_nt: TGTGCCAGCAGCCACCCCCTGCCCGGGAGGCGTGCAGATACGCAGTATTTT
cdr3_aa: CASSHPLPGRRADTQYF

j_call: TRBJ2-7
clone_size: few
d_call: .
v_call: TRBV18
cdr3_nt: TGTGCCAGCTCATCAGTGTGGGACTACGAGCAGTACTTC
cdr3_aa: CASSSVWDYEQYF

j_call: TRBJ2-1
clone_size: few
d_call: .
v_call: TRBV5-1
cdr3_nt: TGCGCCAGCAGCTTGGCCGAACGCTACAATGAGCAGTTCTTC
cdr3_aa: CASSLAERYNEQFF

j_call: TRBJ2-1
clone_size: many
d_call: TRBD2
v_call: TRBV2
cdr3_nt: TGTGCCAGCAGTGTTCTAGCGGGAGTATACAATGAGCAGTTCTTC
cdr3_aa: CASSVLAGVYNEQFF

j_call: TRBJ2-5
clone_size: many
d_call: .
v_call: TRBV12-3/TRBV12-4
cdr3_nt: TGTGCCAGCAGTTTTTCTTCAGAGACCCAGTACTTC
cdr3_aa: CASSFSSETQYF

j_call: TRBJ2-7
clone_size: few
d_call: .
v_call: TRBV4-2
cdr3_nt: TGTGCCAGCAGCCAAGTTGGTGTGTCCTACGAGCAGTACTTC
cdr3_aa: CASSQVGVSYEQYF

j_call: TRBJ1-6
clone_size: few
d_call: .
v_call: TRBV20-1
cdr3_nt: TGCAGTGCTAGAGATAACCCCCTCAGGCAGATCTATAATTCACCCCTCCACTTT
cdr3_aa: CSARDNPLRQIYNSPLHF

j_call: TRBJ2-2
clone_size: many
d_call: .
v_call: TRBV28
cdr3_nt: TGTGCCAGCAGTCGCCCCCTCCAGCGCCCGAGCACCGGGGAGCTGTTTTTT
cdr3_aa: CASSRPLQRPSTGELFF

j_call: TRBJ2-3
clone_size: many
d_call: .
v_call: TRBV5-1
cdr3_nt: TGCGCCAGCAGCTTGGGAGCGGATCCGCCGGATACGCAGTATTTT
cdr3_aa: CASSLGADPPDTQYF

j_call: TRBJ2-2
clone_size: few
d_call: TRBD2
v_call: TRBV19
cdr3_nt: TGTGCCAGTAGTCCGAGGACTAGCGGGCTTTACACCGGGGAGCTGTTTTTT
cdr3_aa: CASSPRTSGLYTGELFF

j_call: TRBJ1-5
clone_size: .
d_call: .
v_call: TRBV20-1
cdr3_nt: TGCAGTGCTAGGCGAACAGGAGGAAAGCCCAATCAGCCCCAGCATTTT
cdr3_aa: CSARRTGGKPNQPQHF

j_call: TRBJ2-7
clone_size: few
d_call: TRBD1
v_call: TRBV6-1
cdr3_nt: TGTGCCAGCACCCTAGGACAGGGGCTCACCTACGAGCAGTACTTC
cdr3_aa: CASTLGQGLTYEQYF

j_call: TRBJ1-2
clone_size: few
d_call: TRBD1
v_call: TRBV18
cdr3_nt: TGTGCCAGCTCGGAGACAGGGGGAAGCTATGGCTACACCTTC
cdr3_aa: CASSETGGSYGYTF

j_call: TRBJ2-5
clone_size: few
d_call: .
v_call: TRBV3-1
cdr3_nt: TGTGCCAGCAGCCAGGGCGAGGCGGCCCAGTACTTC
cdr3_aa: CASSQGEAAQYF

j_call: TRBJ1-4
clone_size: many
d_call: .
v_call: TRBV7-2
cdr3_nt: TGTGCCAGCTCTCAAGGACAACCCGGCGGCGAAAAACTGTTTTTT
cdr3_aa: CASSQGQPGGEKLFF

j_call: TRBJ1-6
clone_size: few
d_call: .
v_call: TRBV12-3/TRBV12-4
cdr3_nt: TGTGCCAGCAGTTTGGGGGGGATTTCACCCCTCCACTTT
cdr3_aa: CASSLGGISPLHF

j_call: TRBJ1-2
clone_size: .
d_call: .
v_call: TRBV10-3
cdr3_nt: TGTGCCATCTCCCCACAAGCAGTGACTGGCTACACCTTC
cdr3_aa: CAISPQAVTGYTF

j_call: TRBJ2-2
clone_size: .
d_call: TRBD2
v_call: TRBV2
cdr3_nt: TGTGCCACCAGGGGACTAGCCCGAGTGGGGGCCGGGGAGCTGTTTTTT
cdr3_aa: CATRGLARVGAGELFF

j_call: TRBJ2-1
clone_size: .
d_call: .
v_call: TRBV4-1
cdr3_nt: TGCGCCAGCAGCCAACTTAAAATGGTGAATGAGCAGTTCTTC
cdr3_aa: CASSQLKMVNEQFF

j_call: TRBJ2-5
clone_size: .
d_call: TRBD1
v_call: TRBV6-5
cdr3_nt: TGTGCCAGCAGTTACCGGGACAGCCGGGAGACCCAGTACTTC
cdr3_aa: CASSYRDSRETQYF

j_call: TRBJ2-3
clone_size: few
d_call: .
v_call: TRBV6-1
cdr3_nt: TGTGCCAGCAGCCTGCAGGGGAACTTGGTTACGCAGTATTTT
cdr3_aa: CASSLQGNLVTQYF

j_call: TRBJ2-3
clone_size: few
d_call: TRBD2
v_call: TRBV6-6
cdr3_nt: TGTGCCAGCAGTTACTCTATAGCGGGGGGCGGCGCAGATACGCAGTATTTT
cdr3_aa: CASSYSIAGGGADTQYF

j_call: TRBJ2-1
clone_size: many
d_call: .
v_call: TRBV3-1
cdr3_nt: TGTGCCAGCAGCCGTGGCCGCAATGAGCAGTTCTTC
cdr3_aa: CASSRGRNEQFF

j_call: TRBJ2-4
clone_size: few
d_call: TRBD1
v_call: TRBV7-2
cdr3_nt: TGTGCCAGCAGCTTCGACAGGGGAACCAAAAACATTCAGTACTTC
cdr3_aa: CASSFDRGTKNIQYF

j_call: TRBJ2-3
clone_size: many
d_call: .
v_call: TRBV7-2
cdr3_nt: TGTGCCAGCAGCGTTGTGCCCACAGATACGCAGTATTTT
cdr3_aa: CASSVVPTDTQYF

j_call: TRBJ2-7
clone_size: many
d_call: .
v_call: TRBV11-2
cdr3_nt: TGTGCCAGCAGCTTGACTCGCGAGGCCTACGAGCAGTACTTC
cdr3_aa: CASSLTREAYEQYF

j_call: TRBJ1-4
clone_size: .
d_call: TRBD1
v_call: TRBV7-8
cdr3_nt: TGTGCCAGCAGCTTTGACAGGGGGGGGACTAATGAAAAACTGTTTTTT
cdr3_aa: CASSFDRGGTNEKLFF

j_call: TRBJ1-2
clone_size: many
d_call: .
v_call: TRBV2
cdr3_nt: TGTGCCAGTCGTGGGCCTATAACGCACACCTATGGCTACACCTTC
cdr3_aa: CASRGPITHTYGYTF

j_call: TRBJ1-6
clone_size: many
d_call: TRBD1
v_call: TRBV12-3/TRBV12-4
cdr3_nt: TGTGCCAGCAGACCGGCCGGGACAGTTAATTCACCCCTCCACTTT
cdr3_aa: CASRPAGTVNSPLHF

j_call: TRBJ1-5
clone_size: few
d_call: .
v_call: TRBV27
cdr3_nt: TGTGCCAGCAGTCCCGCCCCCCGGGACACGGCCCAGCATTTT
cdr3_aa: CASSPAPRDTAQHF

j_call: TRBJ1-4
clone_size: .
d_call: .
v_call: TRBV27
cdr3_nt: TGTGCCAGCGCCCCAGGGGTTAATGAAAAACTGTTTTTT
cdr3_aa: CASAPGVNEKLFF

j_call: TRBJ2-7
clone_size: .
d_call: .
v_call: TRBV4-3
cdr3_nt: TGCGCCAGCAGCCAAGAACCCGGGGGCAGGTACGAGCAGTACTTC
cdr3_aa: CASSQEPGGRYEQYF

j_call: TRBJ2-7
clone_size: many
d_call: TRBD1
v_call: TRBV27
cdr3_nt: TGTGCCAGCAGTCCTAGCCTGGGACAGGAGCGCTCCTACGAGCAGTACTTC
cdr3_aa: CASSPSLGQERSYEQYF

j_call: TRBJ2-5
clone_size: many
d_call: TRBD2
v_call: TRBV4-1
cdr3_nt: TGCGCCAGCAGCCAAGTTTTCAGGACTAGCCAGAAAGAGACCCAGTACTTC
cdr3_aa: CASSQVFRTSQKETQYF

j_call: TRBJ1-3
clone_size: many
d_call: .
v_call: TRBV3-1
cdr3_nt: TGTGCCAGCAGCGTGGGCAGCATCAACGGAAACACCATATATTTT
cdr3_aa: CASSVGSINGNTIYF

j_call: TRBJ2-7
clone_size: many
d_call: .
v_call: TRBV28
cdr3_nt: TGTGCCAGCACGGCGGGACTGTACGAGCAGTACTTC
cdr3_aa: CASTAGLYEQYF

j_call: TRBJ1-2
clone_size: .
d_call: TRBD1
v_call: TRBV7-9
cdr3_nt: TGTGCCAGCAGCCCTACACAGGGGGATGGCTACACCTTC
cdr3_aa: CASSPTQGDGYTF

j_call: TRBJ1-3
clone_size: .
d_call: .
v_call: TRBV4-1
cdr3_nt: TGCGCCGGCAGCCAAGATTCCCAGTGGGGAAACACCATATATTTT
cdr3_aa: CAGSQDSQWGNTIYF

j_call: TRBJ2-7
clone_size: many
d_call: .
v_call: TRBV6-1
cdr3_nt: TGTGCCAGCAGCTTATTGACAGGTTACGAGCAGTACTTC
cdr3_aa: CASSLLTGYEQYF

j_call: TRBJ1-1
clone_size: few
d_call: .
v_call: TRBV7-9
cdr3_nt: TGTGCCAGCAGCTTGGCGGAAACTGAAGCTTTCTTT
cdr3_aa: CASSLAETEAFF

j_call: TRBJ2-2
clone_size: .
d_call: TRBD2
v_call: TRBV13
cdr3_nt: TGTGCCAGCAGCCGGGGACTAGCGGGATACACCGGGGAGCTGTTTTTT
cdr3_aa: CASSRGLAGYTGELFF

j_call: TRBJ2-2
clone_size: .
d_call: TRBD2
v_call: TRBV7-3
cdr3_nt: TGTGCCAGCAGCAGAATTAGCGGGAGAGACACCGGGGAGCTGTTTTTT
cdr3_aa: CASSRISGRDTGELFF

j_call: TRBJ2-3
clone_size: few
d_call: .
v_call: TRBV7-8
cdr3_nt: TGTGCCAGCAGCTTAGAACTAGGACGAGAGGCAGGTACGCAGTATTTT
cdr3_aa: CASSLELGREAGTQYF

j_call: TRBJ1-4
clone_size: few
d_call: .
v_call: TRBV6-2/TRBV6-3
cdr3_nt: TGTGCCAGCAGTTACTCGTCGGGGAACAATGAAAAACTGTTTTTT
cdr3_aa: CASSYSSGNNEKLFF

j_call: TRBJ2-2
clone_size: .
d_call: TRBD2
v_call: TRBV28
cdr3_nt: TGTGCCAGCAGCCTTTCGGGGGGGCCCAACACCGGGGAGCTGTTTTTT
cdr3_aa: CASSLSGGPNTGELFF

j_call: TRBJ2-5
clone_size: many
d_call: .
v_call: TRBV9
cdr3_nt: TGTGCCAGCAGCGTAGGATCACGAGAGACCCAGTACTTC
cdr3_aa: CASSVGSRETQYF

j_call: TRBJ1-5
clone_size: many
d_call: .
v_call: TRBV5-5
cdr3_nt: TGTGCCAGCAGCGCCGACAGCGTTTTGGGTCAGCCCCAGCATTTT
cdr3_aa: CASSADSVLGQPQHF

j_call: TRBJ1-1
clone_size: few
d_call: .
v_call: TRBV9
cdr3_nt: TGTGCCAGCAGCGCCGGGAGGGGAACCACCGCCAGCGCTTCTGAAGCTTTCTTT
cdr3_aa: CASSAGRGTTASASEAFF